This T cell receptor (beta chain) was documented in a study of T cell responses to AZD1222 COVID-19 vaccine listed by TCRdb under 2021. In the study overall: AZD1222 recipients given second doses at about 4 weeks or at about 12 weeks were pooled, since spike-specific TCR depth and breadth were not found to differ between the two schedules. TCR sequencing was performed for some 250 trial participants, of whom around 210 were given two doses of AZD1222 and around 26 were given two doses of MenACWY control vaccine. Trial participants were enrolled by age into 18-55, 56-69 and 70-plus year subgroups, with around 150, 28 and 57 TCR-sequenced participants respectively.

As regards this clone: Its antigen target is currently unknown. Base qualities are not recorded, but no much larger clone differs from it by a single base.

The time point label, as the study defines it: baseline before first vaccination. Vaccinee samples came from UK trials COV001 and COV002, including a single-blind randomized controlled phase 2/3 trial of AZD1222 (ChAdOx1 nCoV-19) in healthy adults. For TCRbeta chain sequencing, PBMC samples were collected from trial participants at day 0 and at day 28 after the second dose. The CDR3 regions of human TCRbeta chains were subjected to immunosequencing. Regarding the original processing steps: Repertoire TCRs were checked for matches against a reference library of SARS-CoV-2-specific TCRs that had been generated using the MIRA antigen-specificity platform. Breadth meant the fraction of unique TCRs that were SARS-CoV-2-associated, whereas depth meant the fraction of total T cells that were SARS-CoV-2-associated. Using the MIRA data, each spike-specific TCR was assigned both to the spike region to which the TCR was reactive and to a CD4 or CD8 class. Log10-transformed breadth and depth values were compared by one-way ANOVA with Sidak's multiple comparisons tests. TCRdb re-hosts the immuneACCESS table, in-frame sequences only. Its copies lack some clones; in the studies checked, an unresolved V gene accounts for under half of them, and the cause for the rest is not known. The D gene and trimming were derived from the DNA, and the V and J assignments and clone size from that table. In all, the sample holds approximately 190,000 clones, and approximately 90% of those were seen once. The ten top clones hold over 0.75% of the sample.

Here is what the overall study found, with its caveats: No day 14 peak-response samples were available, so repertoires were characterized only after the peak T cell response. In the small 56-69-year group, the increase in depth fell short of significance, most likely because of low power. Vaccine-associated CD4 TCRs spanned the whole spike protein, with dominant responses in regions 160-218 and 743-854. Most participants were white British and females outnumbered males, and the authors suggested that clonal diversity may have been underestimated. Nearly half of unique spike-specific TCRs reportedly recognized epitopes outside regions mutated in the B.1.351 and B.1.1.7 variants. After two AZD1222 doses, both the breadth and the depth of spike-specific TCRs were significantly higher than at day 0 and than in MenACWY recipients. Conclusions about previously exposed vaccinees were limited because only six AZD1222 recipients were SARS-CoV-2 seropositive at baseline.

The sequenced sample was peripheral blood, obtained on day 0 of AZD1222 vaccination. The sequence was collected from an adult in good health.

Read as DNA, the sequence is TGTGCCAGTAGTATAGCAGCAGGGGGCAGAGAAAAACTGTTTTTT. Its protein product is CASSIAAGGREKLFF. The chain is made from TRBV19 and TRBJ1-4, with 8 junctional bases fitting TRBD1. V and J are trimmed by 1 base and 8 bases, and the gene matches miss 6 bases of the junction. CDR1 LNHDA and CDR2 SQIVND were looked up in the germline V gene (reference sequence). There are 15 amino acids in the CDR3, from cysteine to phenylalanine inclusive. Only the CDR3 DNA is retained, 45 bases long and in frame from the first base.